The 3 T cell receptor beta chains given below trace back to one sample, sequenced in a study of blood T cell repertoires in COVID-19. TCRdb's table, derived via immunoSEQ multiplex PCR, lists solely in-frame clones and lacks some. The repertoire holds 200,000 or so clones, with around 80% as singletons. Specimen: PBMCs or T cells enriched from blood (not recorded which). All receptors derive from a woman in her thirties or forties with acute COVID-19.

The genes are TRBV11-2 and TRBJ1-1; D is possibly TRBD1 (5 bases). V was trimmed by 1 base and J by 7 bases, leaving 16 bases between them. Germline V lookup: CDR1 SGHAT, CDR2 FQNNGV. The CDR3 has 15 residues. CDR3 coding DNA: TGTGCCAGCAGCTTAGTCAGGGTGGCAGTAGGTGAAGCTTTCTTT. It translates to CASSLVRVAVGEAFF.

This clone was picked up a small number of times. The V call is TRBV27, the J call TRBJ1-3; D ambiguous. This CDR3 comprises 14 residues. V dropped 8 bases and J dropped 0 bases, with 11 bases sitting between them. Germline assignment: CDR1 MNHEY and CDR2 SMNVEV (reference sequence). The CDR3 spells CASRSLSSGNTIYF. CDR3 nucleotide sequence: TGTGCCAGCCGGAGTCTAAGCTCTGGAAACACCATATATTTT.

This chain uses TRBV5-1 with TRBJ1-4, with 8 bases aligning to TRBD1. V lost 1 base to trimming and J lost 6 bases; unmatched junction nucleotides: 8. The CDR3 spans 16 residues. The germline V gene has CDR1 SGHRS and CDR2 YFSETQ. CDR3 residues: CASSLTGTGGDEKLFF. In DNA form, the CDR3 reads TGCGCCAGCAGCTTGACCGGGACAGGAGGGGATGAAAAACTGTTTTTT. The variable domain in full, completed from reference TRBV5-1 and TRBJ1-4, reads KAGVTQTPRYLIKTRGQQVTLSCSPISGHRSVSWYQQTPGQGLQFLFEYFSETQRNKGNFPGRFSGRQFSNSRSEMNVSTLELGDSALYLCASSLTGTGGDEKLFFGSGTQLSVL.